The 2 T cell receptor beta chains in this list originate from one sample, sequenced in a study of cytomegalovirus exposure and HLA in healthy donors. The PCR employed 60 Vbeta primers together with 13 Jbeta primers. Produced via immunoSEQ multiplex PCR; TCRdb's table is partial and in-frame only. The top ten hold 1.8% of the sample, which has hundreds of thousands of clones, about 74% seen once. The sequenced sample was PBMCs. These receptors all come from a woman aged 25 to 39 in good health and CMV-seronegative.

V and J are TRBV16 and TRBJ1-1; no firm D call. CDR3 length: 15 amino acids. Trimming cost V 0 bases and J 4 bases, with 12 bases left between them. Germline CDR1 is KGHSY and CDR2 is FQNENV. The CDR3 sequence: CASSQSYGGSTEAFF. DNA of the CDR3: TGTGCCAGCAGCCAATCTTACGGAGGCTCCACTGAAGCTTTCTTT. The variable domain in full, with the rest retrieved from reference TRBV16 and TRBJ1-1, is GEEVAQTPKHLVRGEGQKAKLYCAPIKGHSYVFWYQQVLKNEFKFLISFQNENVFDETGMPKERFSAKCLPNSPCSLEIQATKLEDSAVYFCASSQSYGGSTEAFFGQGTRLTVV.

This clone was seen more than once but under ten times. V and J are TRBV5-1 and TRBJ2-5, with 9 positions matching TRBD2. Germline V gene data show CDR1 as SGHRS and CDR2 as YFSETQ. CDR3 length: 14 amino acids. V lost 4 bases, J lost 5 bases, and 6 bases stayed unmatched. This chain's CDR3 is CASSTGTSFETQYF. In DNA, the CDR3 is TGCGCCAGCAGCACCGGGACTAGCTTCGAGACCCAGTACTTC.